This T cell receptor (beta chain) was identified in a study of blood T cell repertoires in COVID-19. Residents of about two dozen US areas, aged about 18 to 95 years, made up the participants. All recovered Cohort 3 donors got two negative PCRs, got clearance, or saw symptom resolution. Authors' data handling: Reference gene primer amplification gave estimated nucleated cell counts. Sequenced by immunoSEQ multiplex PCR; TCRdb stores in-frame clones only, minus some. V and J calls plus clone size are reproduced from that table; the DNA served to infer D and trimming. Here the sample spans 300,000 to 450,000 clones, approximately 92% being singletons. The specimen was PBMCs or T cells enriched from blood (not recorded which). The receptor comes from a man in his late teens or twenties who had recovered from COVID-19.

CDR3 residues: CASSTGRGSYEQYF. The CDR3 DNA follows: TGTGCCAGCAGTACGGGACGGGGGTCCTACGAGCAGTACTTC. V is TRBV28 and J is TRBJ2-7; D is perhaps TRBD2 (6 bases). The CDR3 runs to 14 residues. Germline CDR1 reads MDHEN; CDR2 reads SYDVKM. Trimming shortened V by 5 bases and J by 1 base, and 12 bases separated the two germline ends.